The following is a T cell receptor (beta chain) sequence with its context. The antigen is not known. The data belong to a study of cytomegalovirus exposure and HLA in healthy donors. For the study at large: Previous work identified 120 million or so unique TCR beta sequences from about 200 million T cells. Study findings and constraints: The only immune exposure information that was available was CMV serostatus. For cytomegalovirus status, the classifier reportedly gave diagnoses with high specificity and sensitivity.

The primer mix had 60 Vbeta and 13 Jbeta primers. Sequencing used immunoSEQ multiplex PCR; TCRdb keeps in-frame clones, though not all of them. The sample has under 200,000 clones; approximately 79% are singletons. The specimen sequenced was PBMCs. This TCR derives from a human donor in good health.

DNA for the CDR3: TGTGCCAGCAGTCCCCGGGGAAGCTCCTACAATGAGCAGTTCTTC. Translated: CASSPRGSSYNEQFF. J is TRBJ2-1 and V is TRBV27; tentative D call: TRBD2 (5 bases). The germline gives CDR1 MNHEY, CDR2 SMNVEV (reference sequence). Trimming left V 5 bases short and J 0 bases short, with 11 bases between. This CDR3 comprises 15 residues.